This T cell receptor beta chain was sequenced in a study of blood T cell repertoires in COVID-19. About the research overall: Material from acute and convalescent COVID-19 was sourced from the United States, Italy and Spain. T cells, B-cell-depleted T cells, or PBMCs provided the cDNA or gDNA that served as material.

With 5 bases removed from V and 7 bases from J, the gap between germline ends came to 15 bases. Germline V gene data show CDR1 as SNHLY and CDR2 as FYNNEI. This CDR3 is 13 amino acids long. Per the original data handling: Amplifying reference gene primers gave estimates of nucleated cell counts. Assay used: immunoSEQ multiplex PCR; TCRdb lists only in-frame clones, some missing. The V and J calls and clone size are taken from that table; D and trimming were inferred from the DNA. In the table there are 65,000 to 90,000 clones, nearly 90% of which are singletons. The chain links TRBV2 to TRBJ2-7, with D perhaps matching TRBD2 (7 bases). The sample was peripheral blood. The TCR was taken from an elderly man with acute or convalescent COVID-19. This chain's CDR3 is CASSTRGGWEQYF. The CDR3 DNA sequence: TGTGCCAGCAGTACAAGGGGGGGATGGGAGCAGTACTTC.